This T cell receptor beta chain is drawn from a study of cytomegalovirus exposure and HLA in healthy donors (dated by TCRdb to between 2016 and 2019). The study in broad terms: In an earlier analysis of 587 of the donors, 276 Gb of sequence data and 90 million to 130 million unique TCR beta sequences from about 180 million T cells were reported. Along with the approximately 620-subject first cohort, a separate validation cohort of 120 different subjects was used. Alongside the repertoire data, information on donor age, sex, ethnicity and CMV serostatus was compiled. The number of donors typed differed by locus, with roughly 629-640 for A, B, C, DRB1 and DQB1, about 500 for DQA1, 600 to 610 for DPA1, and 472 for DPB1. To predict cytomegalovirus infection status, the study combined high-throughput TCR immunosequencing, statistical association of individual TCRs with disease status, and machine learning. All discovery cohort repertoires had been generated using a single sequencing platform. Across around 400 genotyped donors of the cohort, an average of approximately 220,000 unique TCR beta nucleotide sequences per donor were sequenced, and roughly a sixth of those sequences were non-productive. Among the roughly 390 genotyped donors, approximately 77% belonged to the genetic ancestry cluster associated with self-reported Caucasian donors. Five DR-DQ haplotypes were treated as single units for association and clustering because of strong linkage in the cohort. A later genetic analysis took genome-wide SNP genotypes for about 55% of the 666 donors and used that subset as a discovery cohort. The later analysis used no new phenotypic data to find candidate immune exposures, relying instead on TCR beta sequences and their occurrence across donors. An early release that covered some 630 HLA-typed donors contained 250 to 350 gigabases of sequencing data and 80 million or so unique TCR sequences. The aim of the study was to test whether cataloging public T cell receptors could identify signatures of past pathogen exposure. A later analysis re-examined previously published TCR beta repertoires from more than 600 donors and added high-resolution HLA genotyping to investigate patterns of TCR occurrence. In an earlier analysis of 587 of the donors, high-throughput TCR beta sequencing was used to judge whether each TCR beta V gene segment behaved as functional or pseudogenic. The T cell repertoires of roughly 660 subjects were profiled by immunosequencing and related to cytomegalovirus serostatus. HLA typing covered class I and class II loci at four-digit resolution.

To prepare the library, the immunoSEQ multiplex PCR assay was applied. A mixture of 60 forward primers for TCR Vbeta segments and 13 reverse primers for TCR Jbeta segments was used in the multiplex PCR. A multiplex PCR assay on genomic DNA amplified the CDR3 region of rearranged TCR beta genes. The amplified TCR beta libraries were sequenced on the Illumina HiSeq System as 87-base-pair reads. As for how the authors treated the data: In a later analysis, some 80 million unique TCR beta chains were counted across the 690 or so repertoires, and approximately 11 million of these chains were shared by at least two donors. Raw reads were error-corrected and collapsed into unique sequences with a nearest-neighbor algorithm that merged closely related sequences to remove PCR and sequencing errors. V, D and J gene segments were assigned by aligning CDR3 sequences to IMGT reference sequences. For a sequence to be retained, a match of at least six nucleotides to both a V gene segment and a J gene segment was required. A rearrangement was called productive if the CDR3 had no stop codons and remained in frame with V and J, and every other rearrangement was called non-productive. CDR3 was defined according to IMGT convention as the region running from the second conserved V-encoded cysteine to the conserved J-encoded phenylalanine. In an earlier analysis of around 570 of the donors, sequences lacking an unambiguous match to a single V gene segment were excluded. In an earlier analysis of approximately 610 of the donors, V segments were called functional above 56.7% productive rearrangements and were called segregating when the between-donor standard deviation exceeded 5%. A statistical classification framework was built to diagnose cytomegalovirus status from the catalog of TCR beta chain sequences. In a later analysis, V and J genes were assigned by comparing TCR nucleotide sequences against IMGT/GENE-DB human TR gene sequences. Using the TCRdist pipeline, a later analysis assigned CDR3 sequences along with most-parsimonious VDJ recombination scenarios. In a later analysis, every TCR beta chain was defined by the combination of its CDR3 amino acid sequence and its V-gene family, and reads without a unique V-gene family were dropped. In a later analysis, some 600 highly shared, low-generation-probability nucleotide sequences were removed to address suspected cross-contamination and a sequencing artifact. A later analysis calculated a clonal expansion index for each public chain from normalized within-repertoire ranks of inferred template counts. Generation probabilities in a later analysis came from a VDJ recombination model fitted to out-of-frame rearrangements, and those results were checked against IGoR. In a later analysis, TCR-TCR, TCR-HLA and TCR-CMV co-occurrence was scored with hypergeometric tests, and a repertoire-size bias correction was applied to TCR pairs. In a later analysis, false discovery rates were estimated by permuting HLA or CMV assignments 20 times. In a later analysis, co-occurring TCRs were grouped using DBSCAN, and TCRdist sequence similarity was added for clustering within HLA-allele-positive subsets. Repertoires with fewer than 30,000 or more than 120,000 public chains were left out of co-occurrence clustering, as were roughly five repertoires with anomalous nucleotide sharing. TCRdb re-hosts the immuneACCESS table, in-frame sequences only. Its copies lack some clones; in the studies checked, an unresolved V gene accounts for under half of them, and the cause for the rest is not known. D and trimming were read from the DNA, whereas the V and J calls and clone size are those reported in that table. This sample comprises tens of thousands of clones, 50% to 80% of them detected only once. The top ten clonotypes cover 3.9% of the sample.

From the germline V gene (reference sequence), CDR1 is SEHNR and CDR2 is FQNEAQ. The cysteine opens and the phenylalanine closes a CDR3 of 15 amino acids. Here the CDR3 DNA is all that survives: 45 bases in frame from base 1. On this clone: Its antigen specificity is not known. A junction boundary mismatches the germline segment, possibly from a read error.

In total, more than 500 healthy bone marrow donors made up the cohort. At the time of sampling, all cohort members were nominally healthy, though unrecorded immune exposures were likely present. The donor tested CMV seronegative and was one of the 352 seronegative cohort members. A peripheral blood sample was provided by each donor, and peripheral blood mononuclear cells were used for TCR beta sequencing. The Qiagen DNeasy Blood Extraction Kit was used to extract genomic DNA from the blood cell samples. The paper's findings and limits, for the study overall: A group of highly shared sequence variants was considered likely to be a technical artifact of the sequencing pipeline. In a later genetic analysis, fewer N-insertions in productive TCRs were reported among donors in an Asian-associated ancestry cluster than the roughly 670-donor mean. In a later analysis, several top co-occurrence clusters were reported to appear linked to parvovirus B19, influenza, CMV and Epstein-Barr virus. Fewer than 20 rarely observed V segments, including chromosome 9 orphons, were excluded from the earlier analysis of approximately 600 of the donors because counts were too low. A few of the identified cytomegalovirus-associated TCR beta chains were confirmed in vitro to be specific for cytomegalovirus antigens. The study listed 150 to 200 TCR beta chains as associated with cytomegalovirus. HLA typing was unavailable for some donors at each locus, so association tests used only the typed subset. While some public TCRs were present in many individuals, most TCR sequences turned up only very rarely across donors. The only immune exposure information available for the cohort was CMV serostatus. When HLA alleles, especially DR and DQ, strongly co-occurred, TCR associations were difficult to assign to individual alleles. The cohort was sequenced for TCR beta chains only, and without alpha or paired-chain data the features that could be detected were limited. In a later analysis, most CMV-associated TCR beta chains were found to appear HLA-restricted, with HLA associations seemingly driven largely by CMV exposure. Linkage disequilibrium might explain the correlated functional status among segregating V segments, but an unknown experimental factor could not be excluded. In a later analysis, HLA-associated TCR beta chains were found to be more clonally expanded and to have lower generation probabilities than equally common non-associated chains. A later analysis associated about 18,000 TCR beta sequences with specific HLA alleles at a false discovery rate of 0.05. Some IMGT-functional V segments, including TRBV6-2 and TRBV6-3, could not be told apart with the 87-base-pair reads, so those segments were excluded. Presence/absence analyses assumed roughly uniform sequencing depth across donors, an assumption that may not hold. The classifier was reported to diagnose cytomegalovirus status with high specificity and sensitivity in both the original and validation cohorts. According to the authors, the approach could potentially be generalized to other disease states and immunological phenotypes. Broadly in line with IMGT annotations, most TCR beta V segments showed up in productive rearrangements about 90% or about 30% of the time in an earlier analysis of a few hundred of the donors. An association between a missense DCLRE1C variant and V-gene and J-gene trimming of TCR beta chains was found in a later genetic analysis and replicated in an independent cohort. A further reported finding was that TCR beta sequences accurately predicted the HLA-A and HLA-B alleles for most subjects in the first cohort. A later analysis found that TCR association rates varied across HLA loci, with DRB1 alleles showing the most associated TCRs and HLA-C alleles the fewest.

The chain employs TRBV7-9 and TRBJ1-2; 11 nucleotides in the junction match TRBD1. Sequenced: PBMCs. The sequence was obtained from a man aged 30-40 years in good health and CMV-seronegative. The encoded CDR3 is CSSSARTGGDYGYTF. The sequenced DNA is TGTTCCAGCAGCGCCCGGACAGGGGGCGACTATGGCTACACCTTC.